The subject of this entry is one TCR beta chain. The antigen is not known. Profiling relied on immunoSEQ multiplex PCR, and the TCRdb table lists in-frame clones only, not all of them. The sample has 130,000 or so clones, over 80% seen once. Separate from the roughly 700-subject first cohort was the roughly 130-subject validation cohort, to which the donors belonged. This entry comes from a study of cytomegalovirus exposure and HLA in healthy donors. The overall study: The 100 to 150 validation repertoires, a later analysis reported, used the same platform as the 650 to 800 repertoires from the first cohort. Points from the study as a whole: The study put 160 or so TCR beta chains on its list as cytomegalovirus-associated. It was reported that the classifier diagnosed cytomegalovirus status with high specificity and sensitivity in both the original and validation cohorts.

Trimming at V came to 5 bases and at J to 7 bases, leaving 5 bases not matched to a gene. Germline V lookup: CDR1 SGHNT, CDR2 YENEEA. CDR3 length: 14 amino acids. The source is a woman in her 30s in good health and CMV-seropositive. The V and J genes are TRBV11-3 and TRBJ2-2, with TRBD1 identical over 9 bases. Sequencing was done on a sample of PBMCs. The CDR3 DNA is TGTGCCAGCAGCACGGGACAGGGTCACGGGGAGCTGTTTTTT. Translating gives CASSTGQGHGELFF.